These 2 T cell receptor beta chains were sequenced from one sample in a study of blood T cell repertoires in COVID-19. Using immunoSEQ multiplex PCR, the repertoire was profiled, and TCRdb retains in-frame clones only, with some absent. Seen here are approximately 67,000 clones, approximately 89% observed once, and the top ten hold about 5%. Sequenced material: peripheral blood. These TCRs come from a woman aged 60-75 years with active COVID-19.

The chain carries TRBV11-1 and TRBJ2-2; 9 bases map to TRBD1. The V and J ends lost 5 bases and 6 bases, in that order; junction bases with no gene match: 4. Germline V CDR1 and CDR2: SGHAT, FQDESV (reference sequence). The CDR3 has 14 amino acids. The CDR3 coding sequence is TGTGCCAGCAGCACAGGGGGCGCGCCCGGGGAGCTGTTTTTT. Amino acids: CASSTGGAPGELFF. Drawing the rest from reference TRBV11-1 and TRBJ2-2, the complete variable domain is EAEVAQSPRYKITEKSQAVAFWCDPISGHATLYWYRQILGQGPELLVQFQDESVVDDSQLPKDRFSAERLKGVDSTLKIQPAELGDSAMYLCASSTGGAPGELFFGEGSRLTVL.

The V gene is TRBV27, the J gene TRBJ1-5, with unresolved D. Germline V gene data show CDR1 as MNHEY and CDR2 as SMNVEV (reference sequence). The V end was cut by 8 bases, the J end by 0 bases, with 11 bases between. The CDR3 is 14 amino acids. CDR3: CASAQLYSNQPQHF. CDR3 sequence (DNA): TGTGCCAGCGCACAGCTCTATAGCAATCAGCCCCAGCATTTT.